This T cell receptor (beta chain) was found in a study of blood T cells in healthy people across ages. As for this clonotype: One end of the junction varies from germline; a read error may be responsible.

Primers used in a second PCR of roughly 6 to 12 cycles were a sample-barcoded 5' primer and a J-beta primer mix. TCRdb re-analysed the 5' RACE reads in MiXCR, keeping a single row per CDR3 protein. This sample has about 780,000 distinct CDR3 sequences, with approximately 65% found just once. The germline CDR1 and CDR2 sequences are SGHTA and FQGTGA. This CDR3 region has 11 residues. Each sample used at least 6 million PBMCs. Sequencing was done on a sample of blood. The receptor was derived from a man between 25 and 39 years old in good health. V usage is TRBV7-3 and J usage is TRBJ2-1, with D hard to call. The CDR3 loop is CVSSLGNEQFF. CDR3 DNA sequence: TGTGTCAGCAGCCTAGGCAATGAGCAGTTCTTC.